What follows are 22 T cell receptor beta chains derived from one specimen sequenced in a study of T cell responses to AZD1222 COVID-19 vaccine. Assay used: immunoSEQ multiplex PCR; TCRdb lists only in-frame clones, some missing. Of 95,000 to 150,000 clones in the sample, more than 80% are singletons; the top ten hold approximately 4.5%. The starting material was peripheral blood, obtained on day 0 of AZD1222 vaccination. These receptors were obtained from an adult in good health.

The chain joins TRBV6-5 to TRBJ1-5; tentatively, D is TRBD1 (5 bases). CDR1 is MNHEY, CDR2 SVGAGI, per germline. The CDR3 loop spans 13 amino acids. Trimming left V 7 bases short and J 4 bases short, with 11 bases between. The CDR3 DNA reads as TGTGCCAGCAACCGACAGCAGAATCAGCCCCAGCATTTT. Translating it yields CASNRQQNQPQHF.

The V gene is TRBV9, the J gene TRBJ2-1, with 8 positions matching TRBD2. Trimming at V came to 3 bases and at J to 9 bases, leaving 14 bases not matched to a gene. This CDR3 region has 16 residues. Per germline, CDR1 SGDLS and CDR2 YYNGEE. CDR3 sequence reads: CASSGERESSKGEQFF. The CDR3 bases are TGTGCCAGCAGCGGGGAGCGGGAGAGTTCGAAGGGTGAGCAGTTCTTC. Supplemented by reference TRBV9 and TRBJ2-1, the full variable domain reads DSGVTQTPKHLITATGQRVTLRCSPRSGDLSVYWYQQSLDQGLQFLIQYYNGEERAKGNILERFSAQQFPDLHSELNLSSLELGDSALYFCASSGERESSKGEQFFGPGTRLTVL.

The rearrangement joins TRBV3-1 (or the pseudogene TRBV3-2) to TRBJ1-1; unclear D gene. Germline CDR1 and CDR2: LGHDT and YNNKEL (reference sequence). The CDR3 runs to 14 residues. The V gene lost 4 bases and the J gene lost 2 bases, with 11 bases spanning the gap. The chain's CDR3 is CASSPGKKNTEAFF. The CDR3 DNA sequence: TGTGCCAGCAGCCCCGGTAAGAAAAACACTGAAGCTTTCTTT.

This chain joins TRBV19 and TRBJ1-2, with D possibly matching TRBD1 (5 bases). Germline values: CDR1 LNHDA, CDR2 SQIVND (reference sequence). The V end was cut by 1 base, the J end by 3 bases, with 9 bases between. This CDR3 is 14 amino acids long. The CDR3 loop is CASSIGGTDYGYTF. CDR3 nucleotides: TGTGCCAGTAGTATAGGGGGGACGGACTATGGCTACACCTTC.

V and J are TRBV3-1 (or the pseudogene TRBV3-2) and TRBJ1-1, with 8 bases that match TRBD1. V was pared by 4 bases and J by 10 bases, with 11 bases of the junction left unmatched. The CDR3 runs 14 residues. Per the germline V gene, CDR1 is LGHDT and CDR2 is YNNKEL (reference sequence). CDR3 coding DNA: TGTGCCAGCAGCCCCCAAATAGGACAGGGATTAGCTTTCTTT. Protein product: CASSPQIGQGLAFF.

The chain recombines TRBV11-2 with TRBJ2-7, with D unresolved. CDR3 length: 16 residues. Trimming took 4 bases from V and 6 from J, leaving 22 bases between them. The germline V gene has CDR1 SGHAT and CDR2 FQNNGV. The CDR3 spells CASSSERGALSGEQYF. The DNA for the CDR3 is TGTGCCAGCAGCTCAGAACGCGGTGCCCTGAGTGGCGAGCAGTACTTC. The variable domain in full, with the rest retrieved from reference TRBV11-2 and TRBJ2-7, is EAGVAQSPRYKIIEKRQSVAFWCNPISGHATLYWYQQILGQGPKLLIQFQNNGVVDDSQLPKDRFSAERLKGVDSTLKIQPAKLEDSAVYLCASSSERGALSGEQYFGPGTRLTVT.

The V and J genes are TRBV12-5 and TRBJ2-3; 10 nucleotides match TRBD2. Germline CDR1 LGHNT, CDR2 FRNRAP. V lost 5 bases to trimming and J lost 4 bases; unmatched junction nucleotides: 9. CDR3 size: 16 residues. The CDR3 loop reads CASGPGQLAGADTQYF. CDR3 nucleotides: TGTGCTAGTGGTCCAGGCCAGCTAGCGGGAGCAGATACGCAGTATTTT.

The rearrangement links TRBV11-2 to TRBJ2-3, with D tentatively TRBD2 (6 bases). This CDR3 contains 16 residues. Germline CDR1 and CDR2: SGHAT and FQNNGV. V lost 1 base, J lost 0 bases, and 11 bases lay in between. The CDR3 protein is CASSLVPGRSTDTQYF. CDR3 sequence (DNA): TGTGCCAGCAGCTTAGTTCCCGGGAGAAGCACAGATACGCAGTATTTT. Full variable domain (missing parts from reference TRBV11-2 and TRBJ2-3): EAGVAQSPRYKIIEKRQSVAFWCNPISGHATLYWYQQILGQGPKLLIQFQNNGVVDDSQLPKDRFSAERLKGVDSTLKIQPAKLEDSAVYLCASSLVPGRSTDTQYFGPGTRLTVL.

V usage is TRBV24-1 and J usage is TRBJ2-3; perhaps TRBD2 as D (6 bases). Germline V gives CDR1 KGHDR, CDR2 SFDVKD. The CDR3 totals 15 residues. Trimming pared 7 bases from V and 1 base from J, leaving 14 bases between. This CDR3 is CATSQPGEGTDTQYF. The CDR3 nucleotides are TGTGCCACCAGCCAACCGGGGGAGGGCACAGATACGCAGTATTTT.

The gene calls are TRBV6-5 and TRBJ1-5, with 9 bases fitting TRBD1. V lost 10 bases, J lost 2 bases, and 3 bases stayed unmatched. The germline V gene encodes CDR1 MNHEY and CDR2 SVGAGI. The CDR3 runs 13 residues. The CDR3 is CATWTGGNQPQHF. DNA for the CDR3: TGTGCCACCTGGACAGGGGGCAATCAGCCCCAGCATTTT.

CDR3 residues: CASSPPGTGTNYGYTF. DNA for the CDR3: TGTGCCAGCAGTCCACCCGGGACAGGGACTAACTATGGCTACACCTTC. V is TRBV28 and J is TRBJ1-2; TRBD1 matches 9 bases. J gave up 0 bases and V 5 bases, and 7 bases lay outside the gene matches. Germline assignment: CDR1 MDHEN and CDR2 SYDVKM. There are 16 residues in the CDR3.

The chain couples TRBV9 to TRBJ1-2; TRBD1 is a possible D gene (5 bases). Germline V gives CDR1 SGDLS, CDR2 YYNGEE. The CDR3 has 14 amino acids. Trimming pared 0 bases from V and 7 bases from J, leaving 13 bases between. CDR3 region: CASSVAGEGTGYTF. In DNA, the CDR3 is TGTGCCAGCAGCGTAGCGGGAGAGGGGACTGGCTACACCTTC.

This chain uses TRBV3-1 (or the pseudogene TRBV3-2) with TRBJ1-5; D gene unclear. The CDR3 is 14 residues long. Germline CDR1 LGHDT, CDR2 YNNKEL (reference sequence). Trimming stripped 0 bases from V and 6 bases from J, with 9 bases between. CDR3 residues: CASSQDWGGQPQHF. The DNA for the CDR3 is TGTGCCAGCAGCCAAGATTGGGGAGGTCAGCCCCAGCATTTT.

The V gene is TRBV5-1, the J gene TRBJ1-5; D is unclear. In germline, CDR1 is SGHRS, CDR2 YFSETQ. The CDR3 runs to 13 residues. The ends were cut back, 5 bases at V and 5 bases at J, with 11 bases in the middle. CDR3 residues: CASSHDWDQPQHF. For the CDR3, the DNA is TGCGCCAGCAGTCACGACTGGGATCAGCCCCAGCATTTT.

This sequence joins TRBV7-2 and TRBJ1-2, with TRBD1 identical over 7 bases. The CDR3 loop spans 18 amino acids. Germline V gene lookup returns CDR1 SGHTA and CDR2 FQGNSA. With V trimmed by 2 bases and J by 0 bases, 12 bases remained unmatched. CDR3: CASSLFFLDRATNYGYTF. The DNA for the CDR3 is TGTGCCAGCAGCTTATTTTTCCTTGACAGGGCCACTAACTATGGCTACACCTTC.

This clone was counted once. CDR3 amino acids: CASSLGPSTATDTQYF. The CDR3 nucleotides read TGCGCCAGCAGCCTTGGGCCTTCAACCGCCACAGATACGCAGTATTTT. This chain uses TRBV4-3 with TRBJ2-3; D ambiguous. CDR3 length equals 16 residues. CDR1 LGHNA and CDR2 YSLEER come from the germline V gene. Deletions cut 4 bases from V and 2 bases from J, with 16 bases between.

V and J are TRBV27 and TRBJ2-3, with D maybe TRBD2 (6 bases). Trimming shortened V by 6 bases and J by 0 bases, and 13 bases separated the two germline ends. The length of the CDR3 is 15 residues. Germline V CDR1 and CDR2: MNHEY, SMNVEV (reference sequence). The CDR3 nucleotides are TGTGCCAGCAGGCGGGATGATTCTAGCACAGATACGCAGTATTTT. Translated, it gives CASRRDDSSTDTQYF.

CDR3 bases: TGCAGCGTAGGACAGGGGAATTTCAATGGCGAGCAGTACTTC. This gives the protein CSVGQGNFNGEQYF. V usage is TRBV29-1 and J usage is TRBJ2-7; 9 nucleotides match TRBD1. This CDR3 is 14 amino acids long. Germline trimming cut 6 bases from V and 6 bases from J; bases unmatched to any gene: 12. The germline gives CDR1 SQVTM, CDR2 ANQGSEA.

J is TRBJ1-5 and V is TRBV28; the D is unclear. Germline V gene data show CDR1 as MDHEN and CDR2 as SYDVKM. V lost 6 bases, J lost 9 bases, and 15 bases lay in between. The CDR3 loop spans 13 amino acids. CDR3 nucleotide sequence: TGTGCCAGCAGAGGGCCCTTTCAATCGCCCCAGCATTTT. Amino acid sequence: CASRGPFQSPQHF.

The rearrangement links TRBV5-4 to TRBJ2-5; 11 positions match TRBD2. The CDR3 has 17 amino acids. J was trimmed by 5 bases and V by 1 base; bases with no gene match: 10. Germline V gene data show CDR1 as SGHNT and CDR2 as YYREEE (reference sequence). The CDR3 here is CASSLRASGGRLETQYF. CDR3 DNA sequence: TGTGCCAGCAGCTTGCGGGCTAGCGGGGGGAGGTTGGAGACCCAGTACTTC.

The rearrangement links TRBV18 to TRBJ1-1; no clear D. The germline V and J ends were trimmed by 3 bases and 5 bases, with 7 bases remaining between them. This CDR3 spans 12 amino acids. Germline V CDR1 and CDR2: KGHSH, LQKENI. The chain's CDR3 is CASSPVGTEAFF. In DNA form, the CDR3 reads TGTGCCAGCTCACCGGTGGGAACTGAAGCTTTCTTT.

The rearrangement joins TRBV30 to TRBJ1-5, with D possibly matching TRBD1 (5 bases). The CDR3 length is 14 residues. Germline-derived CDR1 and CDR2 are GTSNPN and SVGIG (reference sequence). The V and J ends lost 1 base and 1 base respectively, with 8 bases between them. CDR3 residues: CAWSAQGSNQPQHF. The DNA of the CDR3 is TGTGCCTGGAGTGCCCAGGGAAGCAATCAGCCCCAGCATTTT.